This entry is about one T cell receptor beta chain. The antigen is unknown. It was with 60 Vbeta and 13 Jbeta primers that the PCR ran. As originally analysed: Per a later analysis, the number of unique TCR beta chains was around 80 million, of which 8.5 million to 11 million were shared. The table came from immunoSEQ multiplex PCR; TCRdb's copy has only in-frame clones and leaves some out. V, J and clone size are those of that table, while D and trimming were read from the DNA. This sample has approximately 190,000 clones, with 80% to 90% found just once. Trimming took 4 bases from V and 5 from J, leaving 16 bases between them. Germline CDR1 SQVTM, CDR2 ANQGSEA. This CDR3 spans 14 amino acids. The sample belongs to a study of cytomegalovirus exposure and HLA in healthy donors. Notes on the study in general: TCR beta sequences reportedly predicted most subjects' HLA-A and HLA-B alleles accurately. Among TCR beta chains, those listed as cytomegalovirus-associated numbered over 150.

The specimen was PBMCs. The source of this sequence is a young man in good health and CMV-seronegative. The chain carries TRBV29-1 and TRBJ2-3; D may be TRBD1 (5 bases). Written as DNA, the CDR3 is TGCAGCGTTGCGGTGACAGTCGCAGAAGATACGCAGTATTTT. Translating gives CSVAVTVAEDTQYF.